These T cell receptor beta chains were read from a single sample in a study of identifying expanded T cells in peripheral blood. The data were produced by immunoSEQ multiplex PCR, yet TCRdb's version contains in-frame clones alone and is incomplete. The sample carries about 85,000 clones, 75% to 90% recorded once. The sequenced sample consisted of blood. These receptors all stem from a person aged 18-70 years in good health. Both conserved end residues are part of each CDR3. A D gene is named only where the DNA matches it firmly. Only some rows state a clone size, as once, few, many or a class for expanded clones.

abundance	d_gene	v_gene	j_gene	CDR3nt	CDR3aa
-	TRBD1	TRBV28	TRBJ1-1	TGTGCCAGCAGGCGCCTTAGGACAGGGGGCTGGAACACTGAAGCTTTCTTT	CASRRLRTGGWNTEAFF
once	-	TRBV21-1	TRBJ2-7	TGTGCCAGCAGCAAAGTGAGGCGGACCTCCTACGAGCAGTACTTC	CASSKVRRTSYEQYF
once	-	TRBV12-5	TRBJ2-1	TGTGCTAGTGGTTTGGTACCGTCAGGAATCGAGTACAATGAGCAGTTCTTC	CASGLVPSGIEYNEQFF
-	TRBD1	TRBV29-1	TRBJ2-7	TGCAGCGTTGGAATAACCGGGACAGGCTACCACGAGCAGTACTTC	CSVGITGTGYHEQYF
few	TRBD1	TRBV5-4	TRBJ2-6	TGTGCCAGCAGGGGACAGACCTCTGGGGCCAACGTCCTGACTTTC	CASRGQTSGANVLTF
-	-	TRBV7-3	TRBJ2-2	TGTGCCAGCAGCCCCCAGGGTTCGGGGGAGCTGTTTTTT	CASSPQGSGELFF
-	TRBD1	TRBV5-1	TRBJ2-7	TGCGCCAGCTCCACTGGACAGGGTGCCTACGAGCAGTACTTC	CASSTGQGAYEQYF
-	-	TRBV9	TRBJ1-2	TGTGCCAGCAGCGGATACAGGGAGGGCAACTATGGCTACACCTTC	CASSGYREGNYGYTF
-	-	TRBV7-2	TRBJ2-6	TGTGCCAGCAGCCCCAATAGTGCATCTGGGGCCAACGTCCTGACTTTC	CASSPNSASGANVLTF
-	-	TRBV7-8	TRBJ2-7	TGTGCCAGCAGCTACCGTGATAGTGACAGTTTAAACGGGCAGTACTTC	CASSYRDSDSLNGQYF
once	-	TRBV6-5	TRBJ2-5	TGTGCCAGCAGGGCCGACCGGGGTCAAGAGACCCAGTACTTC	CASRADRGQETQYF
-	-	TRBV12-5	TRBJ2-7	TGTGCTAGTGGTTTGGGGGTGACCTCCTACGAGCAGTACTTC	CASGLGVTSYEQYF
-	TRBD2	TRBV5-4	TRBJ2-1	TGCGCCAGCAGCCCCGCGACTCCCGGGACTAGGTTGATCTTC	CASSPATPGTRLIF
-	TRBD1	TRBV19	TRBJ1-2	TGTGCCTCCACAGGGGGCGGCCGACTCTATGGCTACACCTTC	CASTGGGRLYGYTF
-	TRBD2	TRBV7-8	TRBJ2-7	TGTGCCAGCAGCCCGACGGGAGGGGAGCAGTACTTC	CASSPTGGEQYF
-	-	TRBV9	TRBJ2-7	TGTGCCAGCAGCACCCAACTAGGGGACGAGCAGTACTTC	CASSTQLGDEQYF
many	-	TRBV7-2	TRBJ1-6	TGTGCCAGCAGCTTAGGCCGTTCACCCCTCCACTTT	CASSLGRSPLHF